Listed below are T cell receptor beta chains from one sample, sequenced in a study of neoadjuvant nivolumab and ipilimumab in lung cancer. Using immunoSEQ multiplex PCR, the repertoire was profiled, and TCRdb retains in-frame clones only, with some absent. The table has under 7,000 clones, less than 85% seen once. The material was tumor tissue, obtained after neoadjuvant nivolumab, alone or with ipilimumab, at or shortly before surgery. The receptors originated from an adult with non-small cell lung cancer. Each CDR3 is given with its conserved first and last residue. Each record gives: CDR3 protein, CDR3 DNA, CDR3 length, clone size, D gene, J gene, V gene. D genes are given only for firm matches. Where a row states a size, it is once, few, many or the class of an expanded clone; other rows omit it.

CDR3aa: CATSRDSFLTGTTNEKLFF
CDR3nt: TGTGCCACCAGCAGAGATTCGTTCCTCACGGGAACAACTAATGAAAAACTGTTTTTT
len: 19
abundance: .
d_gene: .
j_gene: TRBJ1-4
v_gene: TRBV15

CDR3aa: CASSPTGSTGELFF
CDR3nt: TGCGCCAGCAGCCCTACAGGGAGCACCGGGGAGCTGTTTTTT
len: 14
abundance: few
d_gene: .
j_gene: TRBJ2-2
v_gene: TRBV5-1

CDR3aa: CASSSIHETYGYTF
CDR3nt: TGCGCCAGCAGCTCTATCCACGAAACGTATGGCTACACCTTC
len: 14
abundance: .
d_gene: .
j_gene: TRBJ1-2
v_gene: TRBV5-1

CDR3aa: CASSLVQGASTDTQYF
CDR3nt: TGCGCCAGCAGCTTGGTTCAGGGGGCGAGCACAGATACGCAGTATTTT
len: 16
abundance: once
d_gene: TRBD1
j_gene: TRBJ2-3
v_gene: TRBV5-1

CDR3aa: CASSWVTGINEQYF
CDR3nt: TGCGCCAGCAGCTGGGTTACAGGGATTAACGAGCAGTACTTC
len: 14
abundance: .
d_gene: .
j_gene: TRBJ2-7
v_gene: TRBV5-1

CDR3aa: CAISGIAGASTSEQFF
CDR3nt: TGTGCCATCAGTGGGATAGCGGGAGCCTCCACGTCTGAGCAGTTCTTC
len: 16
abundance: few
d_gene: TRBD2
j_gene: TRBJ2-1
v_gene: TRBV10-3

CDR3aa: CASSYGGLRGYTF
CDR3nt: TGTGCCAGCAGTTACGGGGGGCTGCGAGGCTACACCTTC
len: 13
abundance: .
d_gene: .
j_gene: TRBJ1-2
v_gene: TRBV6-5

CDR3aa: CASSLGGSNTGELFF
CDR3nt: TGTGCCAGCAGCTTAGGGGGGAGCAACACCGGGGAGCTGTTTTTT
len: 15
abundance: .
d_gene: .
j_gene: TRBJ2-2
v_gene: TRBV5-4

CDR3aa: CASRWTGTGTEAFF
CDR3nt: TGTGCCAGCCGATGGACAGGGACGGGCACTGAAGCTTTCTTT
len: 14
abundance: .
d_gene: TRBD1
j_gene: TRBJ1-1
v_gene: TRBV27

CDR3aa: CASSSQVSSYNEQFF
CDR3nt: TGCGCCAGCAGCTCGCAAGTTTCCTCCTACAATGAGCAGTTCTTC
len: 15
abundance: .
d_gene: .
j_gene: TRBJ2-1
v_gene: TRBV4-1

CDR3aa: CSATENQPQHF
CDR3nt: TGCAGTGCAACAGAGAATCAGCCCCAGCATTTT
len: 11
abundance: .
d_gene: .
j_gene: TRBJ1-5
v_gene: TRBV20-1

CDR3aa: CASTRGPLLAGMGETQYF
CDR3nt: TGTGCCAGCACCCGGGGGCCACTACTAGCGGGAATGGGGGAGACCCAGTACTTC
len: 18
abundance: .
d_gene: TRBD2
j_gene: TRBJ2-5
v_gene: TRBV28

CDR3aa: CASAGSDTGELFF
CDR3nt: TGCGCCAGCGCTGGGAGTGACACCGGGGAGCTGTTTTTT
len: 13
abundance: .
d_gene: .
j_gene: TRBJ2-2
v_gene: TRBV5-1

CDR3aa: CASSASGDYNEQFF
CDR3nt: TGTGCCAGCAGTGCTAGCGGGGATTACAATGAGCAGTTCTTC
len: 14
abundance: .
d_gene: TRBD2
j_gene: TRBJ2-1
v_gene: TRBV25-1

CDR3aa: CASIRTSGRVSYEQYF
CDR3nt: TGTGCCAGCATTCGGACTAGCGGGAGGGTGTCCTACGAGCAGTACTTC
len: 16
abundance: .
d_gene: TRBD2
j_gene: TRBJ2-7
v_gene: TRBV2

CDR3aa: CASSLNLEQFF
CDR3nt: TGTGCCAGCAGCTTGAATCTTGAGCAGTTCTTC
len: 11
abundance: .
d_gene: .
j_gene: TRBJ2-1
v_gene: TRBV5-4

CDR3aa: CASSFRDASNTEAFF
CDR3nt: TGTGCCAGCAGCTTTAGGGACGCGTCGAACACTGAAGCTTTCTTT
len: 15
abundance: .
d_gene: .
j_gene: TRBJ1-1
v_gene: TRBV11-1

CDR3aa: CASSLSPYTGELFF
CDR3nt: TGTGCCAGCAGCTTGTCCCCGTACACCGGGGAGCTGTTTTTT
len: 14
abundance: few
d_gene: .
j_gene: TRBJ2-2
v_gene: TRBV7-8

CDR3aa: CASTPGPGRDGNTIYF
CDR3nt: TGTGCCAGCACCCCGGGACCGGGGAGGGATGGAAACACCATATATTTT
len: 16
abundance: .
d_gene: .
j_gene: TRBJ1-3
v_gene: TRBV7-9

CDR3aa: CAGGGTAQASYTF
CDR3nt: TGTGCCGGGGGAGGGACAGCACAGGCGTCCTACACCTTC
len: 13
abundance: .
d_gene: TRBD1
j_gene: TRBJ1-2
v_gene: TRBV28

CDR3aa: CASSLAAGENEQFF
CDR3nt: TGCGCCAGCAGCTTGGCGGCTGGCGAAAATGAGCAGTTCTTC
len: 14
abundance: .
d_gene: .
j_gene: TRBJ2-1
v_gene: TRBV5-1

CDR3aa: CATSRDAIGGWLTRNQPQHF
CDR3nt: TGTGCCACCAGCAGAGATGCGATAGGGGGATGGCTCACCCGGAATCAGCCCCAGCATTTT
len: 20
abundance: .
d_gene: .
j_gene: TRBJ1-5
v_gene: TRBV15

CDR3aa: CASSSSPTGLRSGANVLTF
CDR3nt: TGCGCCAGCAGCTCCTCTCCGACAGGGTTGAGATCTGGGGCCAACGTCCTGACTTTC
len: 19
abundance: .
d_gene: TRBD1
j_gene: TRBJ2-6
v_gene: TRBV5-1

CDR3aa: CASSLGLYEQYF
CDR3nt: TGTGCCAGCAGCTTAGGCCTCTACGAGCAGTACTTC
len: 12
abundance: .
d_gene: .
j_gene: TRBJ2-7
v_gene: TRBV11-2